The text below deals with one T cell receptor beta chain. The germline V gene encodes CDR1 SGHKS and CDR2 YYEKEE (reference sequence). The CDR3 contains 12 residues. With 2 bases removed from V and 7 bases from J, the gap between germline ends came to 6 bases. Libraries were prepared by immunoSEQ multiplex PCR; TCRdb keeps only in-frame clonotypes and omits some of them. The repertoire holds roughly 63,000 clones, with more than 80% as singletons. The data belong to a study of blood T cell repertoires in COVID-19. Study information: Spain, Italy and the United States supplied samples that represented acute and convalescent COVID-19. PBMCs, B-cell-depleted T cells, or T cells provided the cDNA or gDNA that made up the material.

This chain connects TRBV5-5 to TRBJ2-2; D remains ambiguous. The sequenced material came from peripheral blood. The origin of this receptor is a man in his sixties with acute or convalescent COVID-19. CDR3 DNA: TGTGCCAGCAGCTTCGTCGGCGGGGAGCTGTTTTTT. This gives the protein CASSFVGGELFF. The full variable domain, with the rest looked up from reference TRBV5-5 and TRBJ2-2, is DAGVTQSPTHLIKTRGQQVTLRCSPISGHKSVSWYQQVLGQGPQFIFQYYEKEERGRGNFPDRFSARQFPNYSSELNVNALLLGDSALYLCASSFVGGELFFGEGSRLTVL.